This entry lists 8 T cell receptor beta chains sequenced from one sample in a study of T cells in Graves' hyperthyroidism and ophthalmopathy. Amplified TCR beta CDR3 regions derived from RNA transcripts. The HTBI primer set drove a first-round RT-PCR of the TCR CDR3. Using its own MiXCR run on the multiplex PCR reads, TCRdb lists one record per CDR3 protein. Here the sample spans about 350,000 distinct CDR3 sequences, over 12% being singletons. The material sequenced was blood. The source of these receptors is a woman in her sixties or seventies with Graves' ophthalmopathy.

This clonotype occurred once. The genes are TRBV5-5 and TRBJ1-3; D may be TRBD1 (6 bases). Germline values: CDR1 SGHKS, CDR2 YYEKEE (reference sequence). Trimming left V 2 bases short and J 2 bases short, with 14 bases between. The CDR3 consists of 16 residues. DNA of the CDR3: TGTGCCAGCAGCTTATGGGACACAACGCCTGGAAACACCATATATTTT. Amino acid sequence: CASSLWDTTPGNTIYF.

This clonotype was seen a handful of times. A much larger clone lies one base from this, so it may be a read error. This sequence joins TRBV7-9 and TRBJ2-7; perhaps TRBD2 as D (6 bases). Per germline, CDR1 SEHNR and CDR2 FQNEAQ (reference sequence). This CDR3 has 12 residues. V lost 11 bases and J lost 1, with 12 bases in between. This CDR3 reads CARTAGSYEQYF. DNA of the CDR3: TGTGCCCGCACCGCGGGGTCCTACGAGCAGTACTTC.

The V and J genes are TRBV29-1 and TRBJ1-1; D ambiguous. The germline CDR1 and CDR2 sequences are SQVTM and ANQGSEA. CDR3 length: 13 residues. V was shortened by 6 bases and J by 0 bases, with 11 bases between the two germline ends. DNA of the CDR3: TGCAGCGTCGCGGGCATTATGAACACTGAAGCTTTCTTT. Its translation: CSVAGIMNTEAFF.

The chain is built from TRBV4-1 and TRBJ2-7; 13 bases map to TRBD2. The CDR3 sequence is 17 residues long. V trimming: 2 bases; J trimming: 0 bases; junction bases outside the gene matches: 4. The germline gives CDR1 MGHRA, CDR2 YSYEKL. CDR3 protein: CASSQRTSGSTSYEQYF. The CDR3 bases are TGCGCCAGCAGCCAACGGACTAGCGGGAGTACCTCCTACGAGCAGTACTTC.

This clonotype came up many times. The chain has TRBV12-3 or TRBV12-4 and TRBJ1-1; tentative D call: TRBD1 (5 bases). The CDR3 length is 14 residues. V was shortened by 6 bases and J by 0 bases, with 11 bases between the two germline ends. The CDR3 spells CASSPTVLNTEAFF. In DNA form, the CDR3 reads TGTGCCAGCAGCCCGACAGTTCTGAACACTGAAGCTTTCTTT.

This chain uses TRBV12-3 or TRBV12-4 with TRBJ2-3; D uncertain. This CDR3 is 14 amino acids long. The V end lost 3 bases, the J end lost 2 bases, and 9 bases lay between the germline ends. The CDR3 region has the DNA TGTGCCAGCAGTTTCCACCTTGTCACAGATACGCAGTATTTT. It encodes CASSFHLVTDTQYF.

This clonotype was recorded at least ten times. The J gene is TRBJ2-2, the V gene TRBV2, with D hard to call. V lost 7 bases, J lost 2 bases, and 11 bases lay in between. This CDR3 comprises 14 residues. CDR1 is SNHLY and CDR2 is FYNNEI in the germline V gene. CDR3 amino acids: CASKQPDNTGELFF. The CDR3 coding sequence is TGTGCCAGCAAACAGCCAGACAACACCGGGGAGCTGTTTTTT. Looking up the rest from reference TRBV2 and TRBJ2-2 gives the full variable domain: EPEVTQTPSHQVTQMGQEVILRCVPISNHLYFYWYRQILGQKVEFLVSFYNNEISEKSEIFDDQFSVERPDGSNFTLKIRSTKLEDSAMYFCASKQPDNTGELFFGEGSRLTVL.

This chain connects TRBV19 to TRBJ2-5; perhaps TRBD1 as D (5 bases). Trimming pared 7 bases from V and 2 bases from J, leaving 11 bases between. The CDR3 length is 13 residues. The germline gives CDR1 LNHDA, CDR2 SQIVND (reference sequence). CDR3 sequence reads: CASTIREQETQYF. The CDR3 DNA is TGTGCCAGTACTATCAGGGAACAAGAGACCCAGTACTTC.